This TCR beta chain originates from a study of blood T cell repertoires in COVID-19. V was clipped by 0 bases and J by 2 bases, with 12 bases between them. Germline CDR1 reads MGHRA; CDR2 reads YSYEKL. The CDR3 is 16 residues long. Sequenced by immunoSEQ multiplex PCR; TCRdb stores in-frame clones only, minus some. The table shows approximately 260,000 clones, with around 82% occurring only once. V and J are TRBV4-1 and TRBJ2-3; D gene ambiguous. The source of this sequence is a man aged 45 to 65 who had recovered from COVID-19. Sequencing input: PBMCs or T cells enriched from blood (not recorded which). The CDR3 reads CASSQDFRGITDTQYF. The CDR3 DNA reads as TGCGCCAGCAGCCAAGATTTCAGAGGAATCACAGATACGCAGTATTTT.